This T cell receptor beta chain came from a study of cytomegalovirus exposure and HLA in healthy donors. PCR employed 60 Vbeta and 13 Jbeta primers. The data were produced by immunoSEQ multiplex PCR, yet TCRdb's version contains in-frame clones alone and is incomplete. The profile shows roughly 180,000 clones, about 82% of them singletons. This clone has just one count. The target antigen is unknown. Study-level results: In an earlier analysis, about 87% or about 30%: the productive usage of most TCR beta V segments. Rare TCR sequences dominated, though some public TCRs recurred in many donors.

The CDR3 is 13 residues long. Sequencing used PBMCs. The V call is TRBV21-1, the J call TRBJ1-1; the table gives TRBD1 as D, unverified against the DNA. TRBV21-1 is an annotated pseudogene. The sequence was obtained from a female donor in good health and CMV-seronegative. CDR3 residues: CASSSYRDREAFF. In DNA form, the CDR3 reads TGTGCCAGCAGCAGCTACCGGGACAGGGAAGCTTTCTTT.